The present entry profiles one TCR beta chain with its context. The sample is drawn from a study of cytomegalovirus exposure and HLA in healthy donors. The CDR3 sequence is 12 residues long. This PCR relied on a set of 60 Vbeta primers and 13 Jbeta primers. Some clones are missing from TCRdb's copy, which holds only in-frame ones; the method was immunoSEQ multiplex PCR. The sample consists of roughly 130,000 clones, roughly four fifths of them appearing once. V and J are TRBV21-1 and TRBJ2-7; TRBD2 reflects the table's D call only, with no check against the DNA. TRBV21-1 is shown as a pseudogene. This TCR derives from a male donor in good health and CMV-seropositive. The sequenced material came from PBMCs. The CDR3 nucleotides read TGTGCCACCTCCGGCAGCGTCTACGAGCAGTACTTC. It translates to CATSGSVYEQYF.